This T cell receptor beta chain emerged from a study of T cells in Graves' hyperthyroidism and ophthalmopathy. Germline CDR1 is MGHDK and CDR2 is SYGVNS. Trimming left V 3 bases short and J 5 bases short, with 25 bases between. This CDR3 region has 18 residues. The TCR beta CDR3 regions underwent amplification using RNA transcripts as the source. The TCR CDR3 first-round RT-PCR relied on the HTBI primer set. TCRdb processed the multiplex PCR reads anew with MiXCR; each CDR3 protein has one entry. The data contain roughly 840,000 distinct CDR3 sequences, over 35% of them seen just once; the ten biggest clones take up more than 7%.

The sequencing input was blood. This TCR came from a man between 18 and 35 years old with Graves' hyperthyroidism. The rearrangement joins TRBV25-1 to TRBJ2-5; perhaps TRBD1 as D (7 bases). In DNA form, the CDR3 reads TGTGCCAGCAGTGACCCCAAGGGCCGACAGGGACTTGCTGAGACCCAGTACTTC. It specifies CASSDPKGRQGLAETQYF.